The next 26 T cell receptor beta chains were all read from a single sample in a study of cytomegalovirus exposure and HLA in healthy donors. The primer mix had 60 Vbeta and 13 Jbeta primers. Libraries were prepared by immunoSEQ multiplex PCR; TCRdb keeps only in-frame clonotypes and omits some of them. The profile shows approximately 280,000 clones, approximately 90% of them singletons. Sequencing used PBMCs. The receptor set was obtained from a woman between 18 and 29 years old in good health and CMV-seronegative.

V and J are TRBV12-2 and TRBJ2-3; the table's D gene call, TRBD2, was not cross checked with the DNA. TRBV12-2 constitutes a pseudogene. The CDR3 spans 16 residues. In nucleotides, the CDR3 is TGTGCAAGTCGCTTAGCTTATAGCGGGGCCACAGATACGCAGTATTTT. Translating gives CASRLAYSGATDTQYF.

This chain joins TRBV11-2 and TRBJ1-3; D remains unclear. Germline loops: CDR1 SGHAT, CDR2 FQNNGV. V shed 7 bases and J shed 2 bases, with 15 bases lying between them. The length of the CDR3 is 15 residues. The CDR3 loop is CASTPDFATGNTIYF. DNA of the CDR3: TGTGCCAGCACTCCGGACTTCGCGACTGGAAACACCATATATTTT.

V gene TRBV2 combines with J gene TRBJ1-1; no reliable D call. The germline V and J ends were trimmed by 3 bases and 4 bases, with 6 bases remaining between them. CDR1 and CDR2 from the germline V gene are SNHLY and FYNNEI. The CDR3 totals 12 residues. The chain's CDR3 is CASSDRATEAFF. The CDR3 coding sequence is TGTGCCAGCAGTGACCGCGCCACTGAAGCTTTCTTT.

The chain uses TRBV28 and TRBJ1-1; perhaps TRBD1 as D (6 bases). Germline CDR1 reads MDHEN; CDR2 reads SYDVKM. The CDR3 has 13 amino acids. With 4 bases removed from V and 3 bases from J, the gap between germline ends came to 9 bases. The chain's CDR3 is CASSSGVYTEAFF. CDR3 coding DNA: TGTGCCAGCAGTTCAGGGGTTTACACTGAAGCTTTCTTT.

The chain combines TRBV11-2 with TRBJ2-3, with a tentative D call TRBD2 (5 bases). The CDR3 runs 15 residues. Germline values: CDR1 SGHAT, CDR2 FQNNGV. V dropped 1 base and J dropped 2 bases, with 10 bases sitting between them. CDR3 bases: TGTGCCAGCAGCTTAGCGGGGTATTACACAGATACGCAGTATTTT. This encodes CASSLAGYYTDTQYF. The variable domain in full, completed from reference TRBV11-2 and TRBJ2-3, reads EAGVAQSPRYKIIEKRQSVAFWCNPISGHATLYWYQQILGQGPKLLIQFQNNGVVDDSQLPKDRFSAERLKGVDSTLKIQPAKLEDSAVYLCASSLAGYYTDTQYFGPGTRLTVL.

The chain employs TRBV6-5 and TRBJ2-5; 11 nucleotides line up with TRBD2. Germline V gene sequence: CDR1 MNHEY, CDR2 SVGAGI. The CDR3 is 16 residues long. The junction had 9 bases not matched to a gene; V was cut back by 4 bases and J by 5 bases. The CDR3 sequence is CASSFSGGAPPETQYF. The CDR3 coding sequence is TGTGCCAGCAGTTTTAGCGGGGGGGCCCCCCCCGAGACCCAGTACTTC.

The CDR3 nucleotides read TGCGCCAGCAGCCGCTCCGGGACAAGGGCCCGCACAGATACGCAGTATTTT. Translation: CASSRSGTRARTDTQYF. The gene calls are TRBV4-1 and TRBJ2-3, with D possibly TRBD1 on 6 matching bases. This CDR3 is built from 17 residues. Per the germline V gene, CDR1 is MGHRA and CDR2 is YSYEKL. Trimming stripped 4 bases from V and 1 base from J, with 18 bases between.

V is TRBV5-4 and J is TRBJ2-1, with D maybe TRBD2 (5 bases). With 4 bases removed from V and 10 bases from J, the gap between germline ends came to 12 bases. Germline V lookup: CDR1 SGHNT, CDR2 YYREEE (reference sequence). The CDR3 loop spans 12 amino acids. This chain's CDR3 is CASSPGYSEQFF. CDR3 DNA sequence: TGTGCCAGCAGCCCGGGGTACTCGGAGCAGTTCTTC.

The chain uses TRBV2 and TRBJ2-7; maybe TRBD2 (7 bases). Germline V gives CDR1 SNHLY, CDR2 FYNNEI. The CDR3 extends over 18 amino acids. V was pared by 6 bases and J by 3 bases, with 27 bases between. CDR3 sequence (DNA): TGTGCCAGCAGGGTTGGGGGGGGGCTCTCTTCGTGGATCTACGAGCAGTACTTC. This encodes CASRVGGGLSSWIYEQYF.

V gene TRBV25-1 combines with J gene TRBJ2-7, with 9 nucleotides matching TRBD1. CDR1 is MGHDK and CDR2 is SYGVNS in the germline V gene. There are 15 residues in the CDR3. Trimming cost V 3 bases and J 1 base; bases outside gene matches: 4. For the CDR3, the DNA is TGTGCCAGCAGTGATGCCGGGACAGGGTCCTACGAGCAGTACTTC. Its protein is CASSDAGTGSYEQYF.

The genes are TRBV9 and TRBJ1-1; 9 bases are shared with TRBD1. CDR1 SGDLS and CDR2 YYNGEE come from the germline V gene. The V and J ends lost 0 bases and 0 bases, in that order; junction bases with no gene match: 3. The CDR3 covers 16 residues. The CDR3 loop is CASSVAGQGMNTEAFF. The CDR3, as DNA: TGTGCCAGCAGCGTAGCGGGACAGGGAATGAACACTGAAGCTTTCTTT.

This chain links TRBV6-6 with TRBJ2-7; D call uncertain. The ends were cut back, 2 bases at V and 6 bases at J, with 8 bases in the middle. The germline V gene has CDR1 MNHNY and CDR2 SVGAGI (reference sequence). This CDR3 spans 12 amino acids. The CDR3 protein is CASSYQTPEQYF. The CDR3 nucleotides are TGTGCCAGCAGTTACCAGACTCCCGAGCAGTACTTC.

The chain couples TRBV5-5 to TRBJ1-3; 7 bases align to TRBD1. J gave up 4 bases and V 5 bases, and 6 bases lay outside the gene matches. The germline CDR1 and CDR2 sequences are SGHKS and YYEKEE (reference sequence). The CDR3 loop spans 14 amino acids. In DNA form, the CDR3 reads TGTGCCAGCAGATCCGAGGGACAGGGAAACACCATATATTTT. Encoded protein: CASRSEGQGNTIYF.

The chain carries TRBV10-1 and TRBJ2-5; D unresolved. Judging by the DNA end, TRBJ2-7 fits better; the J call may be wrong. Germline CDR1 reads WNHNN; CDR2 reads SYGVQD (reference sequence). The CDR3 loop spans 11 amino acids. This CDR3 reads CASSLLYEQYF. The CDR3 nucleotides read TGCGCCAGCAGTCTGCTCTACGAGCAGTACTTC.

The V and J genes are TRBV12-1 and TRBJ1-6. TRBV12-1 is designated a pseudogene. This CDR3 contains 11 residues. CDR3: CASSSPGALHF. CDR3 nucleotides: TGTGCCAGCAGCTCCCCCGGGGCCCTCCACTTT.

This clone was observed a single time. CDR3 sequence (DNA): TGTGCCAGCAGCGTATTACCCCGGGGAAACGGGGAGCTGTTTTTT. Amino acid sequence: CASSVLPRGNGELFF. This rearrangement joins TRBV11-2 to TRBJ2-2; weak D call: TRBD2 (5 bases). Germline CDR1 SGHAT, CDR2 FQNNGV. The V end was cut by 5 bases, the J end by 7 bases, with 17 bases between. The CDR3 spans 15 residues. The full variable domain, in which reference TRBV11-2 and TRBJ2-2 provide the parts outside the CDR3, is EAGVAQSPRYKIIEKRQSVAFWCNPISGHATLYWYQQILGQGPKLLIQFQNNGVVDDSQLPKDRFSAERLKGVDSTLKIQPAKLEDSAVYLCASSVLPRGNGELFFGEGSRLTVL.

The chain employs TRBV19 and TRBJ2-5, with D tentatively TRBD2 (6 bases). CDR3 length equals 14 residues. CDR1 and CDR2 from the germline V gene are LNHDA and SQIVND (reference sequence). V shed 5 bases and J shed 5 bases, with 15 bases lying between them. This chain's CDR3 is CASSPPGVKETQYF. CDR3 coding DNA: TGTGCCAGTAGTCCCCCGGGGGTAAAGGAGACCCAGTACTTC.

In this sample, this clone turned up a few times. At one end, the junction sequence differs from germline, possibly due to a read error. This chain joins TRBV6-5 and TRBJ1-1, with D uncertain. Germline assignment: CDR1 MNHEY and CDR2 SVGAGI. The CDR3 has 12 residues. The CDR3 is CASSQANSEAFF. The CDR3 region has the DNA TGTGCCAGCAGTCAGGCGAACTCTGAAGCTTTCTTT.

The genes are TRBV19 and TRBJ1-6; D perhaps matches TRBD1 (5 bases). Germline V lookup: CDR1 LNHDA, CDR2 SQIVND (reference sequence). V shed 3 bases and J shed 9 bases, with 15 bases lying between them. The CDR3 totals 15 residues. CDR3 sequence (DNA): TGTGCCAGTAGTATCTTGACCGGGGGTCTTTCACCCCTCCACTTT. It specifies CASSILTGGLSPLHF.

This clone was seen a single time. The chain uses TRBV29-1 and TRBJ2-1, with 7 nucleotides matching TRBD2. The V gene's germline CDR1 is SQVTM and CDR2 ANQGSEA. V shed 3 bases and J 6 bases; nucleotides not matched to a gene: 5. The CDR3 consists of 13 residues. CDR3: CSVEGGKGNEQFF. Here the CDR3 DNA reads TGCAGCGTTGAGGGGGGGAAGGGCAATGAGCAGTTCTTC.

The rearrangement joins TRBV25-1 to TRBJ2-7, with TRBD1 matching 9 bases. The V segment lost 8 bases and the J segment 2 bases; nucleotides outside the gene matches: 4. This CDR3 comprises 13 residues. CDR1 is MGHDK, CDR2 SYGVNS, per germline. CDR3 bases: TGTGCCAGCGCGGACAGGGGCCCCTACGAGCAGTACTTC. It translates to CASADRGPYEQYF.

This rearrangement joins TRBV18 to TRBJ2-3, with 8 bases fitting TRBD1. The CDR3 sequence is 17 residues long. In germline, CDR1 is KGHSH, CDR2 LQKENI. The ends lost 3 bases at V and 5 bases at J; junction bases unmatched: 13. CDR3 in DNA: TGTGCCAGCTCACCCGGACAGGGATTAAGTAAGGGAGATACGCAGTATTTT. Residues: CASSPGQGLSKGDTQYF.

The rearrangement links TRBV5-1 to TRBJ2-3; 8 bases map to TRBD2. Germline assignment: CDR1 SGHRS and CDR2 YFSETQ. The CDR3 length is 15 residues. After removal of 0 bases from V and 1 base from J, the junction contained 1 base not matched to a gene. The CDR3 protein is CASSLELAGTDTQYF. CDR3 nucleotide sequence: TGCGCCAGCAGCTTGGAACTAGCGGGCACAGATACGCAGTATTTT.

The chain joins TRBV11-3 to TRBJ2-1, with no clear D. V lost 1 base and J lost 5, with 9 bases in between. The CDR3 spans 14 residues. Germline CDR1 SGHNT, CDR2 YENEEA. The CDR3 nucleotides read TGTGCCAGCAGCTTAGGATCCGCGAACAATGAGCAGTTCTTC. Protein sequence: CASSLGSANNEQFF.

This chain uses TRBV7-9 with TRBJ2-7; D is undetermined. The CDR3 has 14 amino acids. V dropped 2 bases and J dropped 0 bases, with 8 bases sitting between them. Germline V CDR1 and CDR2: SEHNR, FQNEAQ (reference sequence). The CDR3 bases are TGTGCCAGCAGCTTACATGGCAGCTCCTACGAGCAGTACTTC. This encodes CASSLHGSSYEQYF.

The chain is built from TRBV10-2 and TRBJ2-7; the D gene is possibly TRBD2 (8 bases). This CDR3 contains 14 residues. Trimming stripped 8 bases from V and 2 bases from J, with 16 bases between. CDR1 and CDR2 from the germline V gene are WSHSY and SAAADI. The DNA of the CDR3 is TGCGCCAGCCGGGACAGCGGGGGCCCCTACGAGCAGTACTTC. Translation gives CASRDSGGPYEQYF.